The 20 T cell receptor beta chains reported below all come from one sample, sequenced in a study of cytomegalovirus exposure and HLA in healthy donors. Measured with immunoSEQ multiplex PCR; TCRdb has only the in-frame clones, and not every one. The sample consists of about 280,000 clones, around 86% of them appearing once. Material: PBMCs. Source of these receptors: a woman aged 18-35 years in good health and CMV-seronegative.

The chain uses TRBV10-3 and TRBJ1-1; possible D gene TRBD1, 6 bases. Germline CDR1 reads ENHRY; CDR2 reads SYGVKD. This CDR3 spans 15 amino acids. V was shortened by 2 bases and J by 1 base, with 11 bases between the two germline ends. The CDR3 sequence is CAISERETGNTEAFF. CDR3 nucleotides: TGTGCCATCAGTGAGAGAGAGACAGGGAACACTGAAGCTTTCTTT.

The chain uses TRBV15 and TRBJ2-1; no reliable D call. Germline CDR1 reads LNHNV; CDR2 reads YYDKDF (reference sequence). The CDR3 is 16 residues long. The V end lost 3 bases, the J end lost 2 bases, and 14 bases lay between the germline ends. The CDR3 spells CATSSRRKAAYNEQFF. In DNA, the CDR3 is TGTGCCACCAGCAGCAGACGAAAGGCGGCCTACAATGAGCAGTTCTTC. Together with reference TRBV15 and TRBJ2-1, the CDR3 gives the full variable domain: DAMVIQNPRYQVTQFGKPVTLSCSQTLNHNVMYWYQQKSSQAPKLLFHYYDKDFNNEADTPDNFQSRRPNTSFCFLDIRSPGLGDTAMYLCATSSRRKAAYNEQFFGPGTRLTVL.

This chain uses TRBV5-5 with TRBJ1-2; D might be TRBD1 (6 bases). The CDR3 consists of 14 residues. The germline V gene encodes CDR1 SGHKS and CDR2 YYEKEE (reference sequence). V gave up 0 bases and J gave up 8 bases, with 14 bases separating them. The CDR3 DNA sequence: TGTGCCAGCAGCTTGGGGCAGGGGTATGAAGGCTACACCTTC. Encoded protein: CASSLGQGYEGYTF.

This sequence joins TRBV20-1 and TRBJ1-1, with a weak D call TRBD1 (5 bases). V was shortened by 2 bases and J by 5 bases, with 6 bases between the two germline ends. The CDR3 is 11 residues long. Germline V lookup: CDR1 DFQATT, CDR2 SNEGSKA (reference sequence). CDR3 sequence: CSARQGTEAFF. CDR3 sequence (DNA): TGCAGTGCTAGACAGGGAACTGAAGCTTTCTTT.

This chain links TRBV27 with TRBJ2-7; 7 nucleotides line up with TRBD1. The CDR3 covers 12 residues. In germline, CDR1 is MNHEY, CDR2 SMNVEV (reference sequence). Trimming took 4 bases from V and 3 from J; bases not matched to a gene: 0. The CDR3 bases are TGTGCCAGCAGTTCAGGGGGCTACGAGCAGTACTTC. It codes for CASSSGGYEQYF.

The chain combines TRBV27 with TRBJ2-3, with 13 bases that match TRBD2. CDR3 length: 15 amino acids. Trimming at V came to 6 bases and at J to 6 bases, leaving 6 bases not matched to a gene. In germline, CDR1 is MNHEY, CDR2 SMNVEV (reference sequence). CDR3 residues: CASRTGTSGTDTQYF. The CDR3 DNA sequence: TGTGCCAGCAGGACCGGGACTAGCGGGACCGATACGCAGTATTTT.

The chain recombines TRBV6-5 with TRBJ1-1; D unclear. CDR1 and CDR2 from the germline V gene are MNHEY and SVGAGI. V lost 2 bases to trimming and J lost 2 bases, with 6 bases between them. The CDR3 is made up of 13 amino acids. CDR3 sequence (DNA): TGTGCCAGCAGTTACGAGGGCAACACTGAAGCTTTCTTT. The encoded protein is CASSYEGNTEAFF.

The chain has TRBV30 and TRBJ2-7; D gene uncertain. V gave up 0 bases and J gave up 6 bases, with 15 bases separating them. Germline V gene sequence: CDR1 GTSNPN, CDR2 SVGIG (reference sequence). The CDR3 extends over 14 amino acids. The CDR3 coding sequence is TGTGCCTGGAGTGTACTTCGAGTAGCTGGCGAGCAGTACTTC. Encoded protein: CAWSVLRVAGEQYF.

This chain links TRBV2 with TRBJ1-2; TRBD1 aligns across 7 bases. Germline CDR1 reads SNHLY; CDR2 reads FYNNEI. J gave up 7 bases and V 5 bases, and 10 bases lay outside the gene matches. The CDR3 is 14 amino acids. CDR3 in amino acids: CASSFSTGMGGYTF. Here the CDR3 DNA reads TGTGCCAGCAGTTTTTCGACAGGGATGGGTGGCTACACCTTC.

The chain combines TRBV4-3 with TRBJ1-2; TRBD1 matches at 7 bases. Germline-derived CDR1 and CDR2 are LGHNA and YSLEER. CDR3 length equals 14 residues. J lost 4 bases, V lost 0 bases, and 2 bases had no gene match. In DNA, the CDR3 is TGCGCCAGCAGCCAAGACCGGGACAGCTATGGCTACACCTTC. This gives the protein CASSQDRDSYGYTF.

The chain recombines TRBV5-1 with TRBJ1-4, with a weak D call TRBD1 (6 bases). Germline V gives CDR1 SGHRS, CDR2 YFSETQ. V was shortened by 2 bases and J by 8 bases, with 13 bases between the two germline ends. CDR3 length: 14 amino acids. The DNA for the CDR3 is TGCGCCAGCAGCTTACCAACCAGGGGAGAAAAACTGTTTTTT. It yields the protein CASSLPTRGEKLFF.

The rearrangement links TRBV4-1 to TRBJ1-2; no reliable D call. The CDR3 is 19 amino acids. V dropped 1 base and J dropped 1 base, with 22 bases sitting between them. CDR1 MGHRA and CDR2 YSYEKL come from the germline V gene. The chain's CDR3 is CASSQGVRTGSLFNYGYTF. CDR3 nucleotides: TGCGCCAGCAGCCAAGGGGTGCGAACCGGGAGTCTATTTAACTATGGCTACACCTTC.

The V and J genes are TRBV9 and TRBJ1-2, with a possible D match to TRBD1 (5 bases). The CDR3 consists of 16 residues. The germline CDR1 and CDR2 sequences are SGDLS and YYNGEE. V lost 0 bases, J lost 6 bases, and 18 bases lay in between. The CDR3 region is CASSVVVGGTVNGYTF. In nucleotides, the CDR3 is TGTGCCAGCAGCGTAGTCGTGGGGGGAACAGTGAATGGCTACACCTTC.

This chain connects TRBV7-2 to TRBJ2-1; a possible D gene is TRBD2 (6 bases). Trimming pared 6 bases from V and 5 bases from J, leaving 17 bases between. The CDR3 is 15 residues long. Germline CDR1 is SGHTA and CDR2 is FQGNSA. In DNA form, the CDR3 reads TGTGCCAGCAGTTATAGCGGAGGAGCTAACAATGAGCAGTTCTTC. This sequence encodes CASSYSGGANNEQFF.

The rearrangement uses TRBV6-5 and TRBJ1-1, with D tentatively TRBD1 (5 bases). Deletions cut 2 bases from V and 1 base from J, with 8 bases between. CDR3 length: 14 residues. Germline loops: CDR1 MNHEY, CDR2 SVGAGI. The CDR3 sequence: CASSYGAGNTEAFF. As DNA, the CDR3 is TGTGCCAGCAGTTACGGGGCAGGGAACACTGAAGCTTTCTTT.

In its sample, this clone was seen once. The V and J genes are TRBV7-2 and TRBJ2-2; D perhaps matches TRBD2 (6 bases). The germline V gene has CDR1 SGHTA and CDR2 FQGNSA. Trimming took 2 bases from V and 3 from J, leaving 10 bases between them. The CDR3 contains 15 residues. As DNA, the CDR3 is TGTGCCAGCAGCTTATTAGGAGGGTACACCGGGGAGCTGTTTTTT. It codes for CASSLLGGYTGELFF.

The chain links TRBV11-2 to TRBJ1-1; D ambiguous. This CDR3 is built from 14 residues. Between the trimmed V and J ends, which lost 4 bases and 1 base, there was a span of 10 bases. The germline V gene has CDR1 SGHAT and CDR2 FQNNGV. CDR3 residues: CASSSQTANTEAFF. The CDR3 DNA reads TGTGCCAGCAGCTCCCAAACAGCGAACACTGAAGCTTTCTTT.

This sequence joins TRBV30 and TRBJ2-7; TRBD1 agrees at 11 bases. This CDR3 has 14 amino acids. Germline V gene data show CDR1 as GTSNPN and CDR2 as SVGIG (reference sequence). Unmatched junction bases numbered 6, after V lost 2 bases and J lost 6 bases. The chain's CDR3 is CAWSPGTGGGEQYF. CDR3 coding DNA: TGTGCCTGGAGTCCGGGGACAGGGGGGGGCGAGCAGTACTTC.

The chain combines TRBV7-6 with TRBJ1-5, with 8 positions matching TRBD1. Germline-derived CDR1 and CDR2 are SGHVS and FNYEAQ. The CDR3 runs to 16 residues. V dropped 1 base and J dropped 1; count of bases not matched to a gene: 3. The CDR3 DNA sequence: TGTGCCAGCAGCTTAGGGACAGGGAGCAGCAATCAGCCCCAGCATTTT. As protein: CASSLGTGSSNQPQHF.

V gene TRBV29-1 combines with J gene TRBJ2-2; 9 bases fit TRBD1. V was clipped by 7 bases and J by 5 bases; unmatched bases: 8. CDR3 size: 14 residues. Germline V gives CDR1 SQVTM, CDR2 ANQGSEA. CDR3 sequence reads: CSAGGDRVTGELFF. Written as DNA, the CDR3 is TGCAGCGCTGGGGGGGACAGGGTTACCGGGGAGCTGTTTTTT.